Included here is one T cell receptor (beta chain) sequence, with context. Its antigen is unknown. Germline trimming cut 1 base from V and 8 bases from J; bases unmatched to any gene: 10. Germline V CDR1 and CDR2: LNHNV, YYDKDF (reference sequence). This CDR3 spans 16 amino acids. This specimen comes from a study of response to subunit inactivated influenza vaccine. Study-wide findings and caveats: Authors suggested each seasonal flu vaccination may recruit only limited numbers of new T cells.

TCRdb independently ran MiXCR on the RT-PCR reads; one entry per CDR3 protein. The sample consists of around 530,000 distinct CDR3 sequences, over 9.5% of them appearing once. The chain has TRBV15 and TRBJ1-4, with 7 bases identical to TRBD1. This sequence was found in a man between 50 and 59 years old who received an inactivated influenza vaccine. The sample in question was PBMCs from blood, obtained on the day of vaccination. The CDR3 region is CATSRAPLQGSEKLFF. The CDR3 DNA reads TGTGCCACCAGCAGAGCACCCTTACAGGGGAGCGAAAAACTGTTTTTT. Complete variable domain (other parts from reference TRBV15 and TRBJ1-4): DAMVIQNPRYQVTQFGKPVTLSCSQTLNHNVMYWYQQKSSQAPKLLFHYYDKDFNNEADTPDNFQSRRPNTSFCFLDIRSPGLGDTAMYLCATSRAPLQGSEKLFFGSGTQLSVL.